Below, 22 T cell receptor beta chains from the same sample are listed, as sequenced in a study of vaccination effects on CD4 cells after COVID-19. TCRdb's table, derived via immunoSEQ multiplex PCR, lists solely in-frame clones and lacks some. The table shows some 69,000 clones, with 73% occurring only once. These receptors have no identified antigens. Culture proceeded for under twelve days, and CD4+ T cells were then isolated. Everyone in the study got two shots of either the BNT162b2 or mRNA-1273 vaccine. Sequenced material: CD4+ T cells from PBMCs cultured without peptide, taken after COVID-19 vaccination. The receptors originated from a human donor who received a COVID-19 vaccine.

This clone was seen a handful of times. The V and J genes are TRBV4-1 and TRBJ1-2, with D uncertain. Trimming left V 3 bases short and J 2 bases short, with 13 bases between. The CDR3 contains 15 residues. CDR1 and CDR2 (germline): MGHRA, YSYEKL. The CDR3 DNA follows: TGCGCCAGCAGCCAGCACGCAGGCCCAAACTATGGCTACACCTTC. Protein sequence: CASSQHAGPNYGYTF.

The chain carries TRBV2 and TRBJ1-4, with TRBD1 matching 8 bases. The CDR3 spans 14 residues. Germline CDR1 SNHLY, CDR2 FYNNEI. V lost 8 bases and J lost 5; bases outside the gene matches: 7. CDR3 nucleotides: TGTGCCAGCGAACGGGACAGGTCGAATGAAAAACTGTTTTTT. Its protein product is CASERDRSNEKLFF.

This chain's CDR3 is CASSLEGPYTDTQYF. Written as DNA, the CDR3 is TGTGCCAGCAGCTTAGAGGGCCCCTACACAGATACGCAGTATTTT. J is TRBJ2-3 and V is TRBV11-2; D is unclear. CDR1 is SGHAT and CDR2 is FQNNGV in the germline V gene. V was pared by 0 bases and J by 2 bases, with 9 bases between. The CDR3 consists of 15 residues.

V gene TRBV5-1 combines with J gene TRBJ2-3; D gene uncertain. The germline V and J ends were trimmed by 4 bases and 4 bases, with 13 bases remaining between them. Germline V gene sequence: CDR1 SGHRS, CDR2 YFSETQ. This CDR3 region has 14 residues. As DNA, the CDR3 is TGCGCCAGCAGCCTTGGCGCCGCTTCAGATACGCAGTATTTT. It yields the protein CASSLGAASDTQYF.

The V gene is TRBV4-2, the J gene TRBJ1-2; tentatively, D is TRBD1 (6 bases). This CDR3 region has 15 residues. CDR1 and CDR2 (germline): LGHNA, YNFKEQ. The V end lost 4 bases, the J end lost 4 bases, and 16 bases lay between the germline ends. The CDR3 sequence: CASSPGGGVGYGYTF. The DNA for the CDR3 is TGTGCCAGCAGCCCCGGGGGGGGCGTCGGCTATGGCTACACCTTC.

The chain joins TRBV2 to TRBJ1-2; D may be TRBD1 (6 bases). Per germline, CDR1 SNHLY and CDR2 FYNNEI. The CDR3 consists of 13 residues. V lost 8 bases and J lost 7, with 17 bases in between. The CDR3: CASGGAAWVGYTF. CDR3 nucleotide sequence: TGTGCCAGCGGGGGGGCCGCCTGGGTTGGCTACACCTTC.

The count of this clone is one. V is TRBV19 and J is TRBJ2-5; 8 bases agree with TRBD1. The CDR3 spans 16 residues. Germline assignment: CDR1 LNHDA and CDR2 SQIVND (reference sequence). Losses at the gene ends were 0 bases for V and 5 bases for J; bases not matched to a gene: 8. In DNA, the CDR3 is TGTGCCAGTAGTATAGATTTATCAGGGGGCGCGGAGACCCAGTACTTC. Translation gives CASSIDLSGGAETQYF.

The chain recombines TRBV28 with TRBJ2-7; a possible D gene is TRBD2 (6 bases). Trimming removed 3 bases from V and 4 bases from J, with 19 bases in between. Germline V CDR1 and CDR2: MDHEN, SYDVKM. This CDR3 has 16 amino acids. CDR3 protein: CASSLGGVGGGYEQYV. The CDR3 nucleotides are TGTGCCAGCAGTTTGGGGGGAGTCGGTGGTGGGTACGAGCAGTACGTC.

The genes are TRBV7-2 and TRBJ2-3; D gene ambiguous. This CDR3 has 14 residues. Germline V gives CDR1 SGHTA, CDR2 FQGNSA. Trimming stripped 5 bases from V and 1 base from J, with 10 bases between. CDR3 bases: TGTGCCAGCAGCCCCCGGTGGGGCACAGATACGCAGTATTTT. This sequence encodes CASSPRWGTDTQYF.

V usage is TRBV3-1 (or the pseudogene TRBV3-2) and J usage is TRBJ2-2; TRBD1 matches at 7 bases. The ends lost 7 bases at V and 1 base at J; junction bases unmatched: 6. There are 15 residues in the CDR3. CDR1 and CDR2 (germline): LGHDT, YNNKEL (reference sequence). DNA of the CDR3: TGTGCCAGCAAACAGGGGTCCTGGAACACCGGGGAGCTGTTTTTT. Translation: CASKQGSWNTGELFF.

The chain combines TRBV5-6 with TRBJ2-6, with unresolved D. The CDR3 has 16 residues. V was trimmed by 0 bases and J by 3 bases, leaving 10 bases between them. Per the germline V gene, CDR1 is SGHDT and CDR2 is YYEEEE. DNA of the CDR3: TGTGCCAGCAGCTTGGGCATGGGGTATGGGGCCAACGTCCTGACTTTC. Translating gives CASSLGMGYGANVLTF.

V usage is TRBV5-4 and J usage is TRBJ2-1; tentative D call: TRBD2 (6 bases). Trimming took 5 bases from V and 8 from J, leaving 14 bases between them. The germline V gene encodes CDR1 SGHNT and CDR2 YYREEE (reference sequence). This CDR3 spans 13 amino acids. The CDR3 here is CASRAGLDYEQFF. As DNA, the CDR3 is TGTGCCAGCAGAGCGGGTCTTGACTATGAGCAGTTCTTC.

The chain carries TRBV6-5 and TRBJ2-1; D may be TRBD2 (5 bases). Germline V CDR1 and CDR2: MNHEY, SVGAGI. V lost 6 bases and J 5 bases, leaving 14 bases between the germline ends. The CDR3 runs 14 residues. CDR3 residues: CASRTVRDHNEQFF. CDR3 nucleotide sequence: TGTGCCAGCAGAACAGTGAGGGATCACAATGAGCAGTTCTTC.

The rearrangement uses TRBV27 and TRBJ1-2; D remains unclear. This CDR3 comprises 13 residues. In germline, CDR1 is MNHEY, CDR2 SMNVEV (reference sequence). The germline V and J ends were trimmed by 4 bases and 8 bases, with 14 bases remaining between them. CDR3 sequence: CASSSLFQAGYTF. CDR3 coding DNA: TGTGCCAGCAGTTCCCTTTTCCAAGCGGGCTACACCTTC.

The V and J genes are TRBV6-5 and TRBJ1-2; 7 bases are shared with TRBD1. V lost 0 bases, J lost 7 bases, and 2 bases stayed unmatched. This CDR3 is 13 amino acids long. Per germline, CDR1 MNHEY and CDR2 SVGAGI. The CDR3 DNA reads TGTGCCAGCAGTTACTCGACAGGGACTGGCTACACCTTC. Translation gives CASSYSTGTGYTF.

J is TRBJ2-2 and V is TRBV20-1; perhaps TRBD1 as D (6 bases). Trimming took 4 bases from V and 3 from J, leaving 15 bases between them. The CDR3 covers 15 residues. Germline V gene data show CDR1 as DFQATT and CDR2 as SNEGSKA (reference sequence). The CDR3 bases are TGCAGTGCTAATGACAGGAAGAGAGACACCGGGGAGCTGTTTTTT. This sequence encodes CSANDRKRDTGELFF.

This clone has more than one count but fewer than ten. This chain joins TRBV4-1 and TRBJ1-2; tentative D call: TRBD1 (6 bases). The CDR3 contains 16 residues. Germline values: CDR1 MGHRA, CDR2 YSYEKL. Trimming shortened V by 1 base and J by 9 bases, and 21 bases separated the two germline ends. This CDR3 reads CASSQVVAGDRLSYTF. Here the CDR3 DNA reads TGCGCCAGCAGCCAAGTGGTTGCAGGGGATCGGTTGAGCTACACCTTC.

The V call is TRBV24-1, the J call TRBJ2-5, with 8 bases identical to TRBD1. Germline CDR1 reads KGHDR; CDR2 reads SFDVKD. V shed 3 bases, J shed 0 bases, and the junction held 2 bases outside the gene matches. This CDR3 has 15 amino acids. CDR3 loop: CATSDNRGNQETQYF. For the CDR3, the DNA is TGTGCCACCAGTGATAACAGGGGGAACCAAGAGACCCAGTACTTC.

The chain recombines TRBV5-1 with TRBJ1-1; D is ambiguous. Between the trimmed V and J ends, which lost 0 bases and 5 bases, there was a span of 14 bases. The CDR3 runs 15 residues. Germline CDR1 and CDR2: SGHRS and YFSETQ. For the CDR3, the DNA is TGCGCCAGCAGCTTGGCCATCCGCCCGGAAACTGAAGCTTTCTTT. Protein product: CASSLAIRPETEAFF.

The chain joins TRBV19 to TRBJ1-3; D unclear. V shed 5 bases and J shed 4 bases, with 18 bases lying between them. The CDR3 sequence is 16 residues long. Looked up from germline, CDR1 is LNHDA and CDR2 is SQIVND (reference sequence). The CDR3: CASSSPGNPGGNTIYF. CDR3 in DNA: TGTGCCAGTAGTTCCCCCGGCAATCCGGGGGGAAACACCATATATTTT.

The chain has TRBV24-1 and TRBJ2-3; 8 nucleotides line up with TRBD2. The V gene end was trimmed by 9 bases and the J gene end by 1 base; junction bases not matched to a gene: 2. The CDR3 is 13 amino acids. Germline CDR1 reads KGHDR; CDR2 reads SFDVKD. CDR3: CATSGGGTDTQYF. The DNA for the CDR3 is TGTGCCACCTCGGGGGGGGGCACAGATACGCAGTATTTT.

This clone appeared a few times. The V call is TRBV7-2, the J call TRBJ1-5; D uncertain. The CDR3 is 13 amino acids. CDR1 is SGHTA, CDR2 FQGNSA, per germline. The V gene lost 5 bases and the J gene lost 4 bases, with 9 bases spanning the gap. The CDR3 spells CASSPRWNQPQHF. The CDR3 bases are TGTGCCAGCAGCCCCCGATGGAATCAGCCCCAGCATTTT.